The entry below gives a single TCR beta chain sequence along with its context. Roughly 0.5 to 1 ug RNA was reverse transcribed with random hexamers. TCRdb processed the immunoSEQ multiplex PCR reads anew with MiXCR; each CDR3 protein has one entry. Of more than 200,000 distinct CDR3 sequences listed, roughly 95% are singletons. Trimming removed 0 bases from V and 2 bases from J, with 10 bases in between. Germline V gene lookup returns CDR1 MGHDK and CDR2 SYGVNS. CDR3 length: 15 amino acids. The source of the sample is a study of CD8 T cells in Susac syndrome. Blood CD8+ and CD4+ T cells underwent high-throughput TCR beta sequencing. TEMRA cells were enriched by FACS, while CD8+ and CD4+ T cells were obtained through a negative isolation that was performed magnetically.

The chain recombines TRBV25-1 with TRBJ2-5, with no clear D. The sequenced material came from CD4+ T cells from PBMCs. The source is a human donor with multiple sclerosis. The CDR3 is CASSEYGRQQETQYF. The DNA for the CDR3 is TGTGCCAGCAGTGAATATGGACGCCAGCAAGAGACCCAGTACTTC.